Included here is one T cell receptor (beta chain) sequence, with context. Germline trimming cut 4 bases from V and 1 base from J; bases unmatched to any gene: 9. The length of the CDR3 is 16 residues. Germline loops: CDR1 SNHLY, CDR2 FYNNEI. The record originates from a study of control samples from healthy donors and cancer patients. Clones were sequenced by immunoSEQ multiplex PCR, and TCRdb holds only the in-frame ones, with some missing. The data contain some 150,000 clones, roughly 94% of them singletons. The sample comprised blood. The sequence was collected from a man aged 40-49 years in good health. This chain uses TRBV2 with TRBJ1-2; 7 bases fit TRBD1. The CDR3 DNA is TGTGCCAGCAGTGGATCCCTGCGGGACAGTAACTATGGCTACACCTTC. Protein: CASSGSLRDSNYGYTF.